The next 25 T cell receptor beta chains were all read from a single sample in a study of cytomegalovirus exposure and HLA in healthy donors. Primers for the PCR totalled 60 Vbeta and 13 Jbeta. The method was immunoSEQ multiplex PCR; TCRdb's version includes in-frame clones alone and lacks a portion of them. The sample consists of 150,000 or so clones, 80% to 90% of them appearing once. The sequenced sample was PBMCs. These receptors were obtained from a man aged 45-65 years in good health and CMV-seropositive.

The rearrangement joins TRBV29-1 to TRBJ2-7; TRBD1 aligns across 8 bases. CDR3 length: 13 amino acids. Germline V gene data show CDR1 as SQVTM and CDR2 as ANQGSEA. The V and J ends lost 6 bases and 4 bases, in that order; junction bases with no gene match: 8. CDR3 region: CSVGTGNVYEQYF. CDR3 DNA: TGCAGCGTCGGGACAGGAAACGTGTACGAGCAGTACTTC.

CDR3 in amino acids: CASSPQGAQGNSPLHF. The CDR3 DNA is TGTGCCAGCAGCCCGCAGGGGGCGCAGGGTAATTCACCCCTCCACTTT. J is TRBJ1-6 and V is TRBV9; 8 nucleotides line up with TRBD1. The ends lost 4 bases at V and 6 bases at J; junction bases unmatched: 9. The germline V gene encodes CDR1 SGDLS and CDR2 YYNGEE. The CDR3 runs to 16 residues. The variable domain in full, completed from reference TRBV9 and TRBJ1-6, reads DSGVTQTPKHLITATGQRVTLRCSPRSGDLSVYWYQQSLDQGLQFLIQYYNGEERAKGNILERFSAQQFPDLHSELNLSSLELGDSALYFCASSPQGAQGNSPLHFGNGTRLTVT.

The chain recombines TRBV21-1 with TRBJ2-3; the table's D gene call, TRBD2, was not cross checked with the DNA. TRBV21-1 is designated a pseudogene. This CDR3 is 17 amino acids long. The CDR3 coding sequence is TGTGCCAGCTTAAGCTGGATAGCGGGGTGGACGGCAGATACGCAGTATTTT. Translation gives CASLSWIAGWTADTQYF.

CDR3 residues: CASSLLLGGREGQDTQYF. CDR3 DNA: TGTGCCAGCAGCTTATTATTGGGGGGGCGGGAGGGACAAGATACGCAGTATTTT. The chain links TRBV7-2 to TRBJ2-3, with 9 nucleotides matching TRBD2. The CDR3 runs 18 residues. Germline-derived CDR1 and CDR2 are SGHTA and FQGNSA. With 2 bases clipped from V and 5 bases from J, the junction kept 14 bases outside the gene matches.

The chain carries TRBV6-5 and TRBJ2-7; maybe TRBD1 (5 bases). With 4 bases removed from V and 0 bases from J, the gap between germline ends came to 10 bases. The CDR3 contains 14 residues. Germline CDR1 reads MNHEY; CDR2 reads SVGAGI. CDR3: CASSFDRSSYEQYF. Here the CDR3 DNA reads TGTGCCAGCAGTTTCGACAGAAGCTCCTACGAGCAGTACTTC.

This clone is a singleton in its sample. V is TRBV6-1 and J is TRBJ2-7; D gene unclear. The CDR3 is made up of 14 amino acids. Germline CDR1 is MNHNS and CDR2 is SASEGT. V lost 7 bases, J lost 0 bases, and 13 bases lay in between. Here the CDR3 reads CASNRHSSSYEQYV. CDR3 in DNA: TGTGCCAGCAATAGACACTCGAGCTCCTACGAGCAGTACGTC.

In this sample, this clone turned up once. The gene calls are TRBV2 and TRBJ2-5, with 10 nucleotides matching TRBD1. CDR1 SNHLY and CDR2 FYNNEI come from the germline V gene. CDR3 length: 16 residues. Trimming cost V 5 bases and J 5 bases; bases outside gene matches: 11. The CDR3, as DNA: TGTGCCAGCAGTACATCTAGACAGGGGGCGCGGGAGACCCAGTACTTC. Translation: CASSTSRQGARETQYF.

This chain links TRBV6-1 with TRBJ1-1; D possibly corresponds to TRBD1 (5 bases). The CDR3 totals 15 residues. The V gene's germline CDR1 is MNHNS and CDR2 SASEGT. Trimming took off 3 bases at V and 1 base at J, with 12 bases between the two ends. CDR3 sequence: CASSDRRGSNTEAFF. Here the CDR3 DNA reads TGTGCCAGCAGTGACCGTAGGGGCTCGAACACTGAAGCTTTCTTT.

J is TRBJ1-3 and V is TRBV6-1, with D hard to call. The CDR3 contains 15 residues. Germline assignment: CDR1 MNHNS and CDR2 SASEGT. V lost 10 bases and J lost 1, with 17 bases in between. The DNA for the CDR3 is TGTGCCACGTTCCCTCTCCCAGGTTCTGGAAACACCATATATTTT. Translation: CATFPLPGSGNTIYF.

This clone has a single count. The chain employs TRBV7-6 and TRBJ2-3, with 10 bases lining up with TRBD2. V was pared by 2 bases and J by 4 bases, with 3 bases of the junction left unmatched. The germline V gene has CDR1 SGHVS and CDR2 FNYEAQ. The CDR3 contains 15 residues. The CDR3 DNA reads TGTGCCAGCAGCTTACGCAGCGGGAGGGCAGATACGCAGTATTTT. Its protein product is CASSLRSGRADTQYF.

This clone was detected once. The chain links TRBV6-1 to TRBJ2-3; D is unclear. The CDR3 contains 11 residues. With 3 bases removed from V and 8 bases from J, the gap between germline ends came to 6 bases. Germline lookup yields CDR1 MNHNS and CDR2 SASEGT. Here the CDR3 reads CASSETLTQYF. The CDR3 DNA reads TGTGCCAGCAGTGAGACTCTTACGCAGTATTTT.

The chain uses TRBV10-2 and TRBJ2-2; 7 bases fit TRBD1. The CDR3 length is 14 residues. With 6 bases clipped from V and 4 bases from J, the junction kept 5 bases outside the gene matches. CDR1 and CDR2 from the germline V gene are WSHSY and SAAADI. This CDR3 reads CASRRQGRTGELFF. In nucleotides, the CDR3 is TGCGCCAGCAGGAGACAGGGACGCACCGGGGAGCTGTTTTTT.

This chain joins TRBV28 and TRBJ2-1, with 13 bases fitting TRBD2. With 6 bases clipped from V and 2 bases from J, the junction kept 1 base outside the gene matches. The length of the CDR3 is 15 residues. Germline V gene sequence: CDR1 MDHEN, CDR2 SYDVKM. The CDR3: CASSTSGRAYNEQFF. CDR3 DNA: TGTGCCAGCAGCACTAGCGGGAGGGCCTACAATGAGCAGTTCTTC. The variable domain in full, completed from reference TRBV28 and TRBJ2-1, reads DVKVTQSSRYLVKRTGEKVFLECVQDMDHENMFWYRQDPGLGLRLIYFSYDVKMKEKGDIPEGYSVSREKKERFSLILESASTNQTSMYLCASSTSGRAYNEQFFGPGTRLTVL.

For the CDR3, the DNA is TGTGCCAGCAGCGGGGAGACAGGGGCCGACGAGCAGTACGTC. Translating gives CASSGETGADEQYV. This rearrangement joins TRBV21-1 to TRBJ2-7; the table calls TRBD1, which could not be checked here. TRBV21-1 is deemed a pseudogene. The CDR3 extends over 14 amino acids.

Written as DNA, the CDR3 is TGTGCCAGCACTATGACAGGGGGAAAGGACGAGCAGTACTTC. It yields the protein CASTMTGGKDEQYF. This chain uses TRBV18 with TRBJ2-7, with TRBD1 matching over 9 bases. The V and J ends lost 8 bases and 5 bases, in that order; junction bases with no gene match: 10. Germline V gives CDR1 KGHSH, CDR2 LQKENI. The CDR3 is 14 amino acids.

This sequence joins TRBV6-6 and TRBJ1-5; 7 bases are a match to TRBD1. The CDR3 consists of 16 residues. V was pared by 2 bases and J by 2 bases, with 6 bases of the junction left unmatched. Germline CDR1 reads MNHNY; CDR2 reads SVGAGI (reference sequence). In DNA form, the CDR3 reads TGTGCCAGCAGTTACGGCAACAGGGGAGGCAATCAGCCCCAGCATTTT. Protein sequence: CASSYGNRGGNQPQHF.

The chain couples TRBV19 to TRBJ1-2; D perhaps matches TRBD1 (6 bases). Germline V gene data show CDR1 as LNHDA and CDR2 as SQIVND (reference sequence). The CDR3 loop spans 13 amino acids. V gave up 3 bases and J gave up 6 bases, with 11 bases separating them. CDR3: CASSMGRGNGYTF. CDR3 bases: TGTGCCAGTAGTATGGGCAGGGGAAATGGCTACACCTTC.

This clone was seen only once. The gene calls are TRBV18 and TRBJ1-1, with a possible D match to TRBD1 (5 bases). This CDR3 comprises 13 residues. The V gene lost 5 bases and the J gene lost 4 bases, with 11 bases spanning the gap. CDR1 is KGHSH, CDR2 LQKENI, per germline. The CDR3 coding sequence is TGTGCCAGCTCAGCCGACAGAGGCACTGAAGCTTTCTTT. This codes for CASSADRGTEAFF.

The genes are TRBV7-2 and TRBJ1-1; the match to TRBD1 covers 8 bases. The CDR3 totals 13 residues. From germline, CDR1 is SGHTA and CDR2 FQGNSA. Germline trimming cut 5 bases from V and 9 bases from J; bases unmatched to any gene: 8. The CDR3 DNA is TGTGCCAGCAGCCCGACGACAGGGGAAAAAGCTTTCTTT. As protein: CASSPTTGEKAFF.

This sequence joins TRBV7-3 and TRBJ1-5; unclear D gene. V dropped 3 bases and J dropped 0 bases, with 6 bases sitting between them. This CDR3 region has 14 residues. CDR1 SGHTA and CDR2 FQGTGA come from the germline V gene. CDR3 nucleotide sequence: TGTGCCAGCAGCTTGAGGAATAGCAATCAGCCCCAGCATTTT. Its translation: CASSLRNSNQPQHF.

V and J are TRBV14 and TRBJ1-5, with TRBD1 matching over 7 bases. This CDR3 spans 12 amino acids. J was trimmed by 6 bases and V by 5 bases; bases with no gene match: 1. Germline-derived CDR1 and CDR2 are SGHDN and FVKESK. The CDR3 DNA follows: TGTGCCAGCAGCGACAGGGTTCAGCCCCAGCATTTT. Translation gives CASSDRVQPQHF.

This chain links TRBV6-1 with TRBJ2-2; TRBD2 agrees at 11 bases. The CDR3 is 14 amino acids. Germline loops: CDR1 MNHNS, CDR2 SASEGT. The V gene end was trimmed by 9 bases and the J gene end by 6 bases; junction bases not matched to a gene: 6. The CDR3 region has the DNA TGTGCCAGTCTAGCGGGGGGAACATCCGGGGAGCTGTTTTTT. It specifies CASLAGGTSGELFF.

The rearrangement links TRBV5-4 to TRBJ2-3, with D possibly being TRBD2 (6 bases). Germline CDR1 is SGHNT and CDR2 is YYREEE (reference sequence). Trimming left V 4 bases short and J 0 bases short, with 12 bases between. This CDR3 region has 15 residues. As DNA, the CDR3 is TGTGCCAGCAGCCGCCGGGACTCCAGCACAGATACGCAGTATTTT. It translates to CASSRRDSSTDTQYF.

The chain couples TRBV7-2 to TRBJ1-2, with D tentatively TRBD1 (5 bases). The V gene lost 1 base and the J gene lost 14 bases, with 14 bases spanning the gap. CDR1 and CDR2 (germline): SGHTA, FQGNSA. There are 12 residues in the CDR3. CDR3 sequence: CASSLGTGLATF. The DNA for the CDR3 is TGTGCCAGCAGCTTAGGTACGGGACTTGCTACCTTC.

J is TRBJ2-7 and V is TRBV18; D may be TRBD2 (6 bases). The V end was cut by 3 bases, the J end by 3 bases, with 15 bases between. Germline V CDR1 and CDR2: KGHSH, LQKENI. The CDR3 has 15 amino acids. The chain's CDR3 is CASSPRGAGGYEQYF. The DNA of the CDR3 is TGTGCCAGCTCACCGCGGGGCGCCGGGGGCTACGAGCAGTACTTC.